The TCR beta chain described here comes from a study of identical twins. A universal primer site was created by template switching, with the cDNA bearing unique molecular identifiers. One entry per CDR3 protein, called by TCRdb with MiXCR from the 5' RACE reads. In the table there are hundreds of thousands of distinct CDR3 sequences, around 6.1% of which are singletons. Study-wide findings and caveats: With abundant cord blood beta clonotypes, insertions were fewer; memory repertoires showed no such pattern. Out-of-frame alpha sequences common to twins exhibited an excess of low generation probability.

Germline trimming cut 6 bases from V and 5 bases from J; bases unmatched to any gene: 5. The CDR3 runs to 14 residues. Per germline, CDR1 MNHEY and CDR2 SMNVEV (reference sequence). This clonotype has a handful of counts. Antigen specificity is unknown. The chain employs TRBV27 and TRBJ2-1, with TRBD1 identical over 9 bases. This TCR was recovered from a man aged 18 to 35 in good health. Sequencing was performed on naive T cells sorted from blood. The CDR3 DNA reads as TGTGCCAGCAGCCTGACAGGGGGGGACAATGAGCAGTTCTTC. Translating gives CASSLTGGDNEQFF.